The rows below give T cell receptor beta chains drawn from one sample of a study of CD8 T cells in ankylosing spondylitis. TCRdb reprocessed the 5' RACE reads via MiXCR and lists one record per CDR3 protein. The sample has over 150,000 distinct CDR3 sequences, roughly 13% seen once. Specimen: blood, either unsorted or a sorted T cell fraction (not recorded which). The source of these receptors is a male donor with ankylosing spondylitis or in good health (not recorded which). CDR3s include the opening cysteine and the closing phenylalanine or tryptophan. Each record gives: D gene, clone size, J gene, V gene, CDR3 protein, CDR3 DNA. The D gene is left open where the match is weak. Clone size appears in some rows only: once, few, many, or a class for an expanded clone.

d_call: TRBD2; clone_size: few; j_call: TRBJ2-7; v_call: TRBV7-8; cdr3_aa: CASSPHGGGLADYEQYF; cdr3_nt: TGTGCCAGCAGCCCCCACGGAGGAGGACTAGCGGACTACGAGCAGTACTTC
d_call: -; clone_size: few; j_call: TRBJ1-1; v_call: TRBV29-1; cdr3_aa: CSVARNTEAFF; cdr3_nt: TGCAGCGTTGCTCGGAACACTGAAGCTTTCTTT
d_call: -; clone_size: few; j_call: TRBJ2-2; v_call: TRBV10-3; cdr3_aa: CAISEPKRAGELFF; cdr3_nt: TGTGCCATCAGTGAGCCCAAACGGGCCGGGGAGCTGTTTTTT
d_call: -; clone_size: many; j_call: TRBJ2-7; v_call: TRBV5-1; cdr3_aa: CASSLGDGLKDYEQYF; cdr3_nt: TGCGCCAGCAGCTTGGGGGACGGGTTGAAAGACTACGAGCAGTACTTC
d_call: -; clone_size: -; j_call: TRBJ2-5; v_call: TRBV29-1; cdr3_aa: CSVDAQGPTPQETQYF; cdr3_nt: TGCAGCGTTGACGCCCAGGGCCCCACACCTCAAGAGACCCAGTACTTC
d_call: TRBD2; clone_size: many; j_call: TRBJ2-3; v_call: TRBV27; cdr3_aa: CASRLAGGTDTQYF; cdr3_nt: TGCGCCAGCAGACTAGCGGGGGGCACAGATACGCAGTATTTT
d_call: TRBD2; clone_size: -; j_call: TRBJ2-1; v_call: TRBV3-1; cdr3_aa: CASSQDLAGSLFYNEQFF; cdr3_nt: TGTGCCAGCAGCCAAGATCTAGCGGGGTCCCTCTTCTACAATGAGCAGTTCTTC
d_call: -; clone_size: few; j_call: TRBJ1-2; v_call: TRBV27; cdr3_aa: CASSSTFSANYGYTF; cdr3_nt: TGTGCCAGCAGCTCGACCTTCTCAGCTAACTATGGCTACACCTTC
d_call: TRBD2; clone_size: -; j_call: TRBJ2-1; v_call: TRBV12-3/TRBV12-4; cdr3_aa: CASSPVRLAGEGEQFF; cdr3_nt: TGTGCCAGCAGTCCAGTTCGACTAGCGGGAGAGGGTGAGCAGTTCTTC
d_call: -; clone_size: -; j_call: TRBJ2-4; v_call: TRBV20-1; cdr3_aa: CSARSGGESKNIQYF; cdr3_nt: TGCAGTGCTAGGTCGGGGGGCGAGTCCAAAAACATTCAGTACTTC
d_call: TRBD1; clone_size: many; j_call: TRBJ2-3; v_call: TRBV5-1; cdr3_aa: CASSPGQGGTDTQYF; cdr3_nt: TGCGCCAGCAGCCCGGGACAGGGCGGCACAGATACGCAGTATTTT
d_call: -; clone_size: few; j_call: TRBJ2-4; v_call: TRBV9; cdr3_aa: CASSPGEDSVAKNIQYF; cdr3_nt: TGTGCCAGCAGCCCAGGAGAAGACAGTGTAGCCAAAAACATTCAGTACTTC
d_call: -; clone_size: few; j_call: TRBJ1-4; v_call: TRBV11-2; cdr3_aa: CASSLGGGAGEKLFF; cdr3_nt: TGTGCCAGCAGCTTAGGTGGGGGGGCAGGCGAAAAACTGTTTTTT
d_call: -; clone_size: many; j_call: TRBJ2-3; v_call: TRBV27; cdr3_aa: CASSLMGADTQYF; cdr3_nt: TGTGCCAGCAGTTTAATGGGGGCAGATACGCAGTATTTT
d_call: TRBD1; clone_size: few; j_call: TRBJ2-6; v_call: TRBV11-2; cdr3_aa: CASSPRTGVYVWSGANVLTF; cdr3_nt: TGTGCCAGCAGCCCTAGGACAGGGGTCTATGTCTGGTCTGGGGCCAACGTCCTGACTTTC
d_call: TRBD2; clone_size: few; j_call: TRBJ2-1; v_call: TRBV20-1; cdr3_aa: CSARGGGAVYNEQFF; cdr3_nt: TGCAGTGCTAGAGGCGGGGGGGCCGTTTACAATGAGCAGTTCTTC
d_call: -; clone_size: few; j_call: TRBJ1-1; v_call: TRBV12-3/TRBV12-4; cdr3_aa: CASSFAHTEAFF; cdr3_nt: TGTGCCAGCAGTTTTGCCCACACTGAAGCTTTCTTT
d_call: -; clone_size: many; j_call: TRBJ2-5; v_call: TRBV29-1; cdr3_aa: CSAPGPEGETQYF; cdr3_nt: TGCAGCGCTCCGGGACCAGAGGGAGAGACCCAGTACTTC
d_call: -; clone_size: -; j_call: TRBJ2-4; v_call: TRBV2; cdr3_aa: CASKWDMDNIQYF; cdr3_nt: TGTGCCAGCAAGTGGGACATGGATAACATTCAGTACTTC
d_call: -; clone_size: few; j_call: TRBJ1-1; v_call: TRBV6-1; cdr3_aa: CASSEARPGVPEAFF; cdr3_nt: TGTGCCAGCAGTGAAGCGAGGCCCGGGGTCCCTGAAGCTTTCTTT
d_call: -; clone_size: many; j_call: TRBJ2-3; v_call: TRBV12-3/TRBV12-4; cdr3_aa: CASSLFPGDTQYF; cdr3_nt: TGTGCCAGCAGTTTATTCCCTGGGGATACGCAGTATTTT
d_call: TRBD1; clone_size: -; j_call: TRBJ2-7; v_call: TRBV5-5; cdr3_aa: CASSKDRASYEQYF; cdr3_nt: TGTGCCAGCAGCAAGGACAGGGCCTCCTACGAGCAGTACTTC
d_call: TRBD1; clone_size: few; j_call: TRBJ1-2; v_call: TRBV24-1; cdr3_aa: CATGGRRNNYGYTF; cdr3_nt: TGTGCGACAGGGGGCAGACGTAATAACTATGGCTACACCTTC
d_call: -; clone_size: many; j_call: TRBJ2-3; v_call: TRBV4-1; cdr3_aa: CASSQDTDTQYF; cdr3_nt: TGCGCCAGCAGCCAGGACACAGATACGCAGTATTTT
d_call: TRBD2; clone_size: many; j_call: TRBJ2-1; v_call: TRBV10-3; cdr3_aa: CATSSGSYNEQFF; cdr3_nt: TGTGCCACCTCTAGCGGATCCTACAATGAGCAGTTCTTC
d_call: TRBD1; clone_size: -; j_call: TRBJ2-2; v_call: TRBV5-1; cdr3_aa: CASSPRTGAYFGELFF; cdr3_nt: TGCGCCAGCAGCCCCCGGACAGGGGCCTATTTCGGGGAGCTGTTTTTT
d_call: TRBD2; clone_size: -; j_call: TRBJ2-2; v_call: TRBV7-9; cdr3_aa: CASSPRTSGGGELFF; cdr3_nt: TGTGCCAGCAGCCCTAGGACTAGCGGTGGAGGGGAGCTGTTTTTT
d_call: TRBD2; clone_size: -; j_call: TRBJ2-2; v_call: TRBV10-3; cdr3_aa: CAISGPNPGRTSGLYTGELFF; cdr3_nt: TGTGCCATCAGCGGGCCCAACCCAGGGAGGACTAGCGGGCTATACACCGGGGAGCTGTTTTTT
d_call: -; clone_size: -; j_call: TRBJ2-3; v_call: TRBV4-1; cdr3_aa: CASSQVGGNTQYF; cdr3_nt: TGCGCCAGCAGCCAAGTGGGTGGGAATACGCAGTATTTT